The 7 T cell receptor beta chains reported below all come from one sample, sequenced in a study of identical twins. TCRdb used MiXCR to reprocess the 5' RACE reads, holding one entry per CDR3 protein. The repertoire has some 710,000 distinct CDR3 sequences, around 6% of them found once; the top ten carry approximately 1.6%. The sample comprised naive T cells sorted from blood. The receptors derive from a young man in good health.

This clonotype was observed a few times. The chain couples TRBV24-1 to TRBJ2-7; 9 nucleotides line up with TRBD1. After removal of 5 bases from V and 6 bases from J, the junction contained 7 bases not matched to a gene. Germline CDR1 KGHDR, CDR2 SFDVKD. The CDR3 totals 14 residues. Here the CDR3 reads CATSGGTGRLEQYF. For the CDR3, the DNA is TGTGCCACCAGTGGAGGGACAGGGAGGCTCGAGCAGTACTTC.

In its sample, this clonotype was seen many times. V and J are TRBV12-3 or TRBV12-4 and TRBJ2-5, with D perhaps assigned TRBD1 or TRBD2 (6 bases each). CDR3 length: 14 amino acids. Trimming removed 8 bases from V and 5 bases from J, with 18 bases in between. The CDR3 sequence: CASSWGRRGETQYF. The CDR3 region has the DNA TGTGCCAGCTCTTGGGGCAGGAGGGGGGAGACCCAGTACTTC.

This clonotype was observed at least ten times. The chain links TRBV5-1 to TRBJ2-3; 9 bases align to TRBD2. The germline V gene encodes CDR1 SGHRS and CDR2 YFSETQ. The CDR3 contains 14 residues. The trim removed 7 bases at V and 2 bases at J, leaving 5 bases unmatched. CDR3 loop: CASRTSVDTDTQYF. CDR3 in DNA: TGCGCCAGCCGGACTAGCGTAGACACAGATACGCAGTATTTT.

This clonotype was found many times. The chain couples TRBV20-1 to TRBJ2-3; no clear D gene. Germline values: CDR1 DFQATT, CDR2 SNEGSKA (reference sequence). This CDR3 has 15 amino acids. Trimming pared 4 bases from V and 0 bases from J, leaving 14 bases between. CDR3 amino acids: CSAINHETSTDTQYF. In DNA, the CDR3 is TGCAGTGCTATAAATCATGAGACTAGCACAGATACGCAGTATTTT.

There are a few counts of this clonotype. V and J are TRBV29-1 and TRBJ1-1; D not resolved. The V end was cut by 5 bases, the J end by 6 bases, with 13 bases between. The CDR3 is made up of 12 amino acids. The germline V gene has CDR1 SQVTM and CDR2 ANQGSEA. CDR3 amino acids: CSVSPFGAEAFF. The CDR3 bases are TGCAGCGTTTCCCCATTCGGCGCTGAAGCTTTCTTT. Full variable domain (remainder filled in from reference TRBV29-1 and TRBJ1-1): SAVISQKPSRDICQRGTSLTIQCQVDSQVTMMFWYRQQPGQSLTLIATANQGSEATYESGFVIDKFPISRPNLTFSTLTVSNMSPEDSSIYLCSVSPFGAEAFFGQGTRLTVV.

This clonotype showed up many times. The rearrangement uses TRBV7-9 and TRBJ2-3, with 10 bases aligning to TRBD2. The CDR3 runs 17 residues. CDR1 and CDR2 (germline): SEHNR, FQNEAQ (reference sequence). V was pared by 5 bases and J by 4 bases, with 12 bases of the junction left unmatched. Written as DNA, the CDR3 is TGTGCCAGCAGCCCTCCATGGCTAGCGGGAGCGGCAGATACGCAGTATTTT. It is translated as CASSPPWLAGAADTQYF.

This clonotype has a count of ten or more. The chain has TRBV10-3 and TRBJ2-7; TRBD1 matches at 7 bases. This CDR3 is 13 amino acids long. Germline CDR1 ENHRY, CDR2 SYGVKD. The ends lost 6 bases at V and 4 bases at J; junction bases unmatched: 6. CDR3 region: CAISPSGGYEQYV. Written as DNA, the CDR3 is TGTGCCATCAGCCCATCAGGGGGATACGAGCAGTACGTC.